Each of the 27 T cell receptor beta chains below was sequenced from the same sample in a study of spatial heterogeneity in lung cancer (dated by TCRdb to about 2019). The library came from 5' RACE. Sequencer: NextSeq 500. TCRdb's own reprocessing of the public reads used fastp at Q25 and MiXCR and kept productive beta chains. Rows matching on CDR3 protein sequence are summarized as one entry with the most common DNA and genes. The sample records approximately 15,000 distinct CDR3 sequences, 6.2% of which are singletons. The ten largest clones represent approximately 6.2% of the sample. Sample time point, as interpreted from the label and publication: sample taken at primary tumor resection. The paper as a whole reports these results and caveats: The tumor nonsynonymous mutation count correlated with the number of expanded intratumoral alpha and beta TCRs.

What these receptors recognize is not known. The material was lung tumor tissue, obtained at surgery. The receptor set was obtained from a male donor with early-stage non-small cell lung cancer.

Relative to its sample, this clonotype is medium-sized. This beta chain came through as a stray read in a library set up for alpha chains, and its size says little. The chain combines TRBV28 with TRBJ2-1; TRBD1 matches at 7 bases. The CDR3 sequence is 14 residues long. The ends lost 2 bases at V and 5 bases at J; junction bases unmatched: 3. Germline V gene lookup returns CDR1 MDHEN and CDR2 SYDVKM. CDR3 coding DNA: TGTGCCAGCAGTTTAACACAGGGGAACAATGAGCAGTTCTTC. Translation gives CASSLTQGNNEQFF. The variable domain in full, with the rest retrieved from reference TRBV28 and TRBJ2-1, is DVKVTQSSRYLVKRTGEKVFLECVQDMDHENMFWYRQDPGLGLRLIYFSYDVKMKEKGDIPEGYSVSREKKERFSLILESASTNQTSMYLCASSLTQGNNEQFFGPGTRLTVL.

This clonotype has at least ten counts. This beta chain appears as a stray read in a library generated for alpha chains; its size is not informative. The chain carries TRBV12-5 and TRBJ2-1; TRBD2 agrees at 7 bases. This CDR3 has 13 residues. V lost 2 bases, J lost 7 bases, and 2 bases stayed unmatched. Germline V CDR1 and CDR2: LGHNT, FRNRAP. This CDR3 reads CASGLWEGNEQFF. The DNA for the CDR3 is TGTGCTAGTGGTTTGTGGGAGGGGAATGAGCAGTTCTTC.

There are many counts of this clonotype. Within a library made for alpha chains, this beta chain is off target, and its count is uninformative. The V and J genes are TRBV20-1 and TRBJ2-2; TRBD2 matches 11 bases. The CDR3 runs 15 residues. Losses at the gene ends were 3 bases for V and 3 bases for J; bases not matched to a gene: 3. Germline loops: CDR1 DFQATT, CDR2 SNEGSKA (reference sequence). DNA of the CDR3: TGCAGTGCTAGTTCTAGCGGGGGGCACACCGGGGAGCTGTTTTTT. Its protein is CSASSSGGHTGELFF.

This clonotype has at least ten counts. Being off target in a library aimed at alpha chains, this beta chain has a size of little meaning. The rearrangement joins TRBV12-3 or TRBV12-4 to TRBJ2-2; TRBD1 aligns across 8 bases. This CDR3 has 15 residues. The V and J ends lost 2 bases and 3 bases, in that order; junction bases with no gene match: 2. DNA for the CDR3: TGTGCCAGCAGTTTATACAGGGGGGACACCGGGGAGCTGTTTTTT. It encodes CASSLYRGDTGELFF.

This clonotype was recorded at least ten times. This beta chain is an unintended read in a library built for alpha chains; its size means little. The rearrangement joins TRBV6-5 to TRBJ2-6; possibly TRBD1 for D (6 bases). Germline V gene sequence: CDR1 MNHEY, CDR2 SVGAGI. The CDR3 spans 13 residues. Trimming shortened V by 9 bases and J by 2 bases, and 8 bases separated the two germline ends. CDR3 in amino acids: CASRQAGANVLTF. The CDR3 DNA reads as TGTGCCAGTAGACAGGCTGGGGCCAACGTCCTGACTTTC.

This clonotype came up many times. The library was built for alpha chains, so this beta chain is an off-target read and its size means little. This chain joins TRBV4-1 and TRBJ1-5; 8 bases agree with TRBD1. The CDR3 is 17 residues long. CDR1 and CDR2 (germline): MGHRA, YSYEKL. The junction had 9 bases not matched to a gene; V was cut back by 5 bases and J by 0 bases. CDR3 in DNA: TGCGCCAGCAGCGTAGTGGGGACAGGCTATAGCAATCAGCCCCAGCATTTT. Translating gives CASSVVGTGYSNQPQHF.

This clonotype has at least ten counts. A library prepared for alpha chains yielded this beta chain as an off-target read; its size is of little meaning. The chain links TRBV7-9 to TRBJ2-5, with 10 nucleotides matching TRBD2. CDR1 and CDR2 (germline): SEHNR, FQNEAQ (reference sequence). V was clipped by 1 base and J by 4 bases; unmatched bases: 9. CDR3 length equals 17 residues. The CDR3 protein is CASSLGQRGGLSETQYF. The CDR3 DNA reads as TGTGCCAGCAGCTTAGGCCAGCGGGGGGGCCTTTCAGAGACCCAGTACTTC.

This clonotype showed up many times. The library was designed around alpha chains, so this beta chain is a stray read whose abundance carries little weight. V is TRBV2 and J is TRBJ1-6; D gene uncertain. V was pared by 7 bases and J by 0 bases, with 7 bases between. CDR3 length: 14 amino acids. Per the germline V gene, CDR1 is SNHLY and CDR2 is FYNNEI. Here the CDR3 DNA reads TGTGCCAGCATGGGTAGCTCCTATAATTCACCCCTCCACTTT. This sequence encodes CASMGSSYNSPLHF. Full variable domain (missing parts from reference TRBV2 and TRBJ1-6): EPEVTQTPSHQVTQMGQEVILRCVPISNHLYFYWYRQILGQKVEFLVSFYNNEISEKSEIFDDQFSVERPDGSNFTLKIRSTKLEDSAMYFCASMGSSYNSPLHFGNGTRLTVT.

Ten or more counts support this clonotype. This beta chain came through as a stray read in a library set up for alpha chains, and its size says little. The genes are TRBV12-3 or TRBV12-4 and TRBJ2-3; D may be TRBD1 (6 bases). With 2 bases removed from V and 1 base from J, the gap between germline ends came to 10 bases. This CDR3 has 15 residues. The CDR3 bases are TGTGCCAGCAGTTTACGAGAGGGGGGCACAGATACGCAGTATTTT. The encoded protein is CASSLREGGTDTQYF.

This clonotype was recorded many times. This beta chain is an unintended read in a library built for alpha chains; its size means little. The CDR3 loop reads CASSKGLAAYEQYF. The CDR3 DNA is TGTGCCAGCAGCAAAGGACTAGCGGCGTACGAGCAGTACTTC. V and J are TRBV7-2 and TRBJ2-7, with 10 bases that match TRBD2. The CDR3 loop spans 14 amino acids. V lost 5 bases, J lost 4 bases, and 5 bases stayed unmatched. Germline CDR1 SGHTA, CDR2 FQGNSA.

This clonotype has a handful of counts. Since it is a stray read in a library aimed at alpha chains, this beta chain has a size that is not meaningful. The chain has TRBV12-3 or TRBV12-4 and TRBJ2-3; 7 bases align to TRBD2. V shed 6 bases, J shed 0 bases, and the junction held 6 bases outside the gene matches. CDR3 size: 15 residues. CDR3 nucleotides: TGTGCCAGCAGAATAGCGGGCACGAGCACAGATACGCAGTATTTT. It specifies CASRIAGTSTDTQYF.

At least ten counts were recorded for this clonotype. Little can be read into the size of this beta chain, an off-target read in a library designed for alpha chains. This chain links TRBV11-3 with TRBJ2-5; 8 nucleotides match TRBD2. CDR3 length: 16 residues. CDR1 and CDR2 (germline): SGHNT, YENEEA. With 6 bases clipped from V and 1 base from J, the junction kept 10 bases outside the gene matches. The chain's CDR3 is CASRLGTSQGQETQYF. The CDR3 region has the DNA TGTGCCAGCAGACTAGGGACTAGTCAAGGCCAAGAGACCCAGTACTTC.

A note on this clonotype: This beta chain slipped into a library made for alpha chains as a stray read, so its size is not meaningful. V is TRBV19 and J is TRBJ2-1; 7 nucleotides line up with TRBD2. Germline trimming cut 9 bases from V and 10 bases from J; bases unmatched to any gene: 12. The CDR3 covers 13 residues. Germline CDR1 and CDR2: LNHDA and SQIVND (reference sequence). This CDR3 is CASTGTTAGEQFF. The CDR3 coding sequence is TGTGCCAGCACCGGGACTACCGCCGGGGAGCAGTTCTTC.

Concerning this clonotype: The library was designed around alpha chains, so this beta chain is a stray read whose abundance carries little weight. The CDR3 region is CAWSSGMNTEAFF. The CDR3 nucleotides are TGTGCCTGGAGTTCTGGGATGAACACTGAAGCTTTCTTT. J is TRBJ1-1 and V is TRBV30; D gene unclear. Per the germline V gene, CDR1 is GTSNPN and CDR2 is SVGIG (reference sequence). There are 13 residues in the CDR3. The ends were cut back, 2 bases at V and 0 bases at J, with 7 bases in the middle.

This clonotype came up many times. The library was prepared for alpha chains; this beta chain is a stray read, so its frequency means little. The V and J genes are TRBV7-2 and TRBJ2-5, with D hard to call. This CDR3 contains 14 residues. The germline V gene encodes CDR1 SGHTA and CDR2 FQGNSA. Between the trimmed V and J ends, which lost 7 bases and 2 bases, there was a span of 14 bases. This CDR3 reads CASNMWASQETQYF. The CDR3 DNA follows: TGTGCCAGCAACATGTGGGCATCGCAAGAGACCCAGTACTTC.

This clonotype is termed medium-sized. This beta chain slipped into a library made for alpha chains as a stray read, so its size is not meaningful. The chain couples TRBV20-1 to TRBJ1-5, with 7 positions matching TRBD1. The J segment lost 0 bases and the V segment lost 6 bases, leaving 8 bases of the junction unmatched. The length of the CDR3 is 15 residues. Germline loops: CDR1 DFQATT, CDR2 SNEGSKA (reference sequence). CDR3: CSASKGQYSNQPQHF. CDR3 nucleotide sequence: TGCAGTGCCAGTAAGGGACAGTATAGCAATCAGCCCCAGCATTTT.

This clonotype has ten or more counts. This beta chain is a stray sequence in a library constructed for alpha chains; its clone size is not meaningful. The CDR3 region is CASSPGPGGYGYTF. CDR3 DNA sequence: TGTGCCAGCTCACCCGGGCCCGGAGGGTATGGCTACACCTTC. The chain joins TRBV18 to TRBJ1-2; D not certain. The CDR3 loop spans 14 amino acids. V was trimmed by 3 bases and J by 5 bases, leaving 13 bases between them. Germline V lookup: CDR1 KGHSH, CDR2 LQKENI.

Worth noting for this clonotype: Within a library made for alpha chains, this beta chain is off target, and its count is uninformative. V usage is TRBV6-5 and J usage is TRBJ2-3; D unresolved. Germline V gives CDR1 MNHEY, CDR2 SVGAGI. The CDR3 covers 12 residues. The CDR3 bases are TGTGCTTCAGGACGGAGCACAGATACGCAGTATTTT. It encodes CASGRSTDTQYF.

The table lists this clonotype with many counts. This beta chain is a stray read from a library made for alpha chains; its abundance is not meaningful. This chain uses TRBV18 with TRBJ2-5; possible D gene TRBD2, 5 bases. The CDR3 is made up of 13 amino acids. V was pared by 3 bases and J by 2 bases, with 7 bases between. Germline assignment: CDR1 KGHSH and CDR2 LQKENI. The CDR3 DNA reads as TGTGCCAGCTCACCCGGACTTCAAGAGACCCAGTACTTC. Its translation is CASSPGLQETQYF.

For this clonotype: This beta chain was picked up by a library intended for alpha chains and is off target, so its count carries little meaning. This chain joins TRBV20-1 and TRBJ2-7, with 10 bases that match TRBD1. CDR3 length: 14 amino acids. Germline V gives CDR1 DFQATT, CDR2 SNEGSKA (reference sequence). The V and J ends lost 3 bases and 6 bases, in that order; junction bases with no gene match: 8. CDR3 sequence: CSASPGTGASEQYF. CDR3 nucleotides: TGCAGTGCTAGTCCCGGGACAGGGGCCTCCGAGCAGTACTTC.

In its sample, this clonotype was seen many times. This beta chain represents an off-target read in a library built for alpha chains; its size is of limited meaning. This rearrangement joins TRBV7-2 to TRBJ2-7; D is undetermined. This CDR3 contains 14 residues. Trimming pared 2 bases from V and 5 bases from J, leaving 13 bases between. Germline values: CDR1 SGHTA, CDR2 FQGNSA. The CDR3 sequence is CASSLNSLSDEQYF. The CDR3 region has the DNA TGTGCCAGCAGCTTAAATTCTTTGAGCGACGAGCAGTACTTC.

This clonotype was counted ten times or more. This beta chain lies outside the target of a library built for alpha chains; its clone size means little. J is TRBJ2-3 and V is TRBV20-1, with TRBD2 matching 12 bases. Germline V CDR1 and CDR2: DFQATT, SNEGSKA (reference sequence). This CDR3 region has 20 residues. J was trimmed by 0 bases and V by 3 bases; bases with no gene match: 16. CDR3 region: CSARAFPGLAGHLSTDTQYF. The CDR3 DNA reads as TGCAGTGCTAGGGCATTTCCGGGACTAGCGGGCCACCTCAGCACAGATACGCAGTATTTT.

This clonotype was counted at least ten times. This beta chain lies outside the target of a library built for alpha chains; its clone size means little. The V and J genes are TRBV27 and TRBJ1-6; 9 bases fit TRBD1. Trimming removed 6 bases from V and 8 bases from J; junction bases left unmatched: 8. The CDR3 contains 15 residues. Germline V gives CDR1 MNHEY, CDR2 SMNVEV (reference sequence). Here the CDR3 reads CASSLDRGGHSPLHF. In DNA form, the CDR3 reads TGTGCCAGCAGCCTGGACAGGGGCGGACATTCACCCCTCCACTTT.

This clonotype showed up many times. The library was built for alpha chains, so this beta chain is an off-target read and its size means little. J is TRBJ2-5 and V is TRBV2, with no clear D. V was cut by 2 bases and J by 2 bases, with 9 bases left in between. Germline V gene lookup returns CDR1 SNHLY and CDR2 FYNNEI. The length of the CDR3 is 14 residues. The CDR3 loop reads CASSELGWQETQYF. CDR3 bases: TGTGCCAGCAGTGAATTGGGGTGGCAAGAGACCCAGTACTTC.

This clonotype was seen many times. This beta chain is a stray read from a library made for alpha chains; its abundance is not meaningful. The genes are TRBV12-3 or TRBV12-4 and TRBJ2-2, with D unresolved. The CDR3 consists of 13 residues. V shed 6 bases and J shed 5 bases, with 10 bases lying between them. The CDR3 DNA is TGTGCCAGCAGCCGTCTTACGACCGGGGAGCTGTTTTTT. It encodes CASSRLTTGELFF.

This clonotype was recorded at least ten times. This beta chain came through as a stray read in a library set up for alpha chains, and its size says little. The genes are TRBV6-5 and TRBJ2-2, with 7 bases aligning to TRBD1. V gave up 6 bases and J gave up 7 bases; unmatched junction bases: 8. The CDR3 covers 14 residues. Looked up from germline, CDR1 is MNHEY and CDR2 is SVGAGI. CDR3 in DNA: TGTGCCAGCAGGCCCGGGACAGAGAGCGGGGAGCTGTTTTTT. It yields the protein CASRPGTESGELFF.

At least ten counts were recorded for this clonotype. This beta chain lies outside the target of a library built for alpha chains; its clone size means little. This chain links TRBV12-3 or TRBV12-4 with TRBJ1-5, with 8 nucleotides matching TRBD1. CDR3 length: 14 residues. With V trimmed by 4 bases and J by 4 bases, 3 bases remained unmatched. The CDR3: CASSYTGGNQPQHF. As DNA, the CDR3 is TGTGCCAGCAGTTATACAGGGGGTAATCAGCCCCAGCATTTT.